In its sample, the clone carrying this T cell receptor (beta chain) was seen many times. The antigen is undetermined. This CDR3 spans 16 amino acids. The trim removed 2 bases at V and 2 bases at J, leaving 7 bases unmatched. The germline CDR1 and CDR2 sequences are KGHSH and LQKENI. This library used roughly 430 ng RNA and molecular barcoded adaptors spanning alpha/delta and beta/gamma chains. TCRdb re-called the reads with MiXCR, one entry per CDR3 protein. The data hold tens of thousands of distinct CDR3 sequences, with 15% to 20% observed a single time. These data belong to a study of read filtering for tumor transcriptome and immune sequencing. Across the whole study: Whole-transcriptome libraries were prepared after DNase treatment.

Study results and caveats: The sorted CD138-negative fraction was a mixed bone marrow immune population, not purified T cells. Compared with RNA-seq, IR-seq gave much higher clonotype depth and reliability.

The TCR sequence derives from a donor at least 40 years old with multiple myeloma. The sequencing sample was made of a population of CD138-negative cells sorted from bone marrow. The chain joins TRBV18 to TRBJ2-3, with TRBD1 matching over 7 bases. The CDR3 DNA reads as TGTGCCAGCTCACCAAGGTCGGGACAGTCCACAGATACGCAGTATTTT. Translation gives CASSPRSGQSTDTQYF.